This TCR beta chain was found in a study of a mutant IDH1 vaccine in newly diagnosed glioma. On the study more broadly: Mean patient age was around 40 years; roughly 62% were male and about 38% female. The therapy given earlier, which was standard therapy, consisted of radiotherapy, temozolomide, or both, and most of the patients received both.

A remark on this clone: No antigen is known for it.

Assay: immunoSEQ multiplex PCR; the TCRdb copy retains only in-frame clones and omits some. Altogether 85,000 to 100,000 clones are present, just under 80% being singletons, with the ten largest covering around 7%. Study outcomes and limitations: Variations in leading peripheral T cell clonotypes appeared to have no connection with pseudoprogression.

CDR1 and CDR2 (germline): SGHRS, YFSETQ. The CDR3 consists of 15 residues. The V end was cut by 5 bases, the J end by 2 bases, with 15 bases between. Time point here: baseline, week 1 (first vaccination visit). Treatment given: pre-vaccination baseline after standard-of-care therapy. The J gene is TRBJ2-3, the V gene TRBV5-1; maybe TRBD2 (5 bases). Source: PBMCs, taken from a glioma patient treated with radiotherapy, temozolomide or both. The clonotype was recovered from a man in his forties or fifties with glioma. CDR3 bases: TGCGCCAGCAGGAATGAGCGGCGCTACACAGATACGCAGTATTTT. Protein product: CASRNERRYTDTQYF.